The 4 T cell receptor beta chains below all came from one sample that was sequenced in a study of technical replicates of blood from several donors. The repertoire was sequenced with immunoSEQ multiplex PCR; TCRdb's copy has only in-frame clones and lacks some. The sample includes 75,000 to 95,000 clones, roughly 90% of them seen just once. Sequenced material: T cells isolated from PBMCs. The origin of the receptors is a human donor in good health.

The sample holds one count of this clone. The chain links TRBV2 to TRBJ2-1; 10 nucleotides align to TRBD2. The length of the CDR3 is 14 residues. Looked up from germline, CDR1 is SNHLY and CDR2 is FYNNEI. Germline trimming cut 9 bases from V and 3 bases from J; bases unmatched to any gene: 5. The CDR3 region has the DNA TGTGCCAGAGATACTAGCGGGAACTACAATGAGCAGTTCTTC. It encodes CARDTSGNYNEQFF.

Comment on this clone: No conserved phenylalanine or tryptophan ends this CDR3, so it is likely a read error. It is unclear where the CDR3 begins or ends on the DNA, so no DNA is shown, and the CDR3 is as TCRdb lists it. V and J are TRBV30 and TRBJ2-3; no check of the table's D call, TRBD2, against the DNA was made. Including both end residues, the CDR3 is 13 amino acids long. In germline, CDR1 is GTSNPN, CDR2 SVGIG (reference sequence). The chain's CDR3 is CAWAFKGVGRAYG.

The chain recombines TRBV5-1 with TRBJ2-5; the match to TRBD2 covers 11 bases. Germline V gene data show CDR1 as SGHRS and CDR2 as YFSETQ. The CDR3 covers 16 residues. V was clipped by 3 bases and J by 2 bases; unmatched bases: 6. CDR3 region: CASSYPGLAEQETQYF. For the CDR3, the DNA is TGCGCCAGCAGCTACCCGGGACTAGCGGAGCAAGAGACCCAGTACTTC. Full variable domain (outside the CDR3, taken from reference TRBV5-1 and TRBJ2-5): KAGVTQTPRYLIKTRGQQVTLSCSPISGHRSVSWYQQTPGQGLQFLFEYFSETQRNKGNFPGRFSGRQFSNSRSEMNVSTLELGDSALYLCASSYPGLAEQETQYFGPGTRLLVL.

The CDR3 region has the DNA TGTGCCAGCAGTGAAGCAACACAGTTAACAGATACGCAGTATTTT. Translated, it gives CASSEATQLTDTQYF. V gene TRBV2 combines with J gene TRBJ2-3, with D hard to call. The V gene's germline CDR1 is SNHLY and CDR2 FYNNEI. The CDR3 covers 15 residues. Trimming stripped 0 bases from V and 3 bases from J, with 10 bases between.